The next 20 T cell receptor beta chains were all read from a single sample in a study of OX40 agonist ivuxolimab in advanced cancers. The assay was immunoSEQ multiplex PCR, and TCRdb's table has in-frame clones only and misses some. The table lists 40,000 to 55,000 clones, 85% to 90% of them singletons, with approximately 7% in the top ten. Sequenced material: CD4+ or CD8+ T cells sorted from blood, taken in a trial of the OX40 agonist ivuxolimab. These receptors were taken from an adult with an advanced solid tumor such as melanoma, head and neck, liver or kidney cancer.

This chain's CDR3 is CASSPRTGANEKLFF. The CDR3 coding sequence is TGTGCCAGCAGTCCCAGGACAGGAGCAAATGAAAAACTGTTTTTT. The chain combines TRBV6-5 with TRBJ1-4, with 7 bases fitting TRBD1. The CDR3 is made up of 15 amino acids. With 5 bases clipped from V and 5 bases from J, the junction kept 8 bases outside the gene matches. In germline, CDR1 is MNHEY, CDR2 SVGAGI.

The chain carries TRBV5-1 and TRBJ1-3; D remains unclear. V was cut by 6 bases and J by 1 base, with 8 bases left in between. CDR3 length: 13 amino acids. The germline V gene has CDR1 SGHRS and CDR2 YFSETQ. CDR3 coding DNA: TGCGCCAGCAATGAGGGTTCTGGAAACACCATATATTTT. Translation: CASNEGSGNTIYF.

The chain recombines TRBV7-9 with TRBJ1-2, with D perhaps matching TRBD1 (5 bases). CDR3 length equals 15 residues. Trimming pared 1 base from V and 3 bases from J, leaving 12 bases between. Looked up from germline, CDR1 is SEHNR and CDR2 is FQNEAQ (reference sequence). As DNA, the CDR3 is TGTGCCAGCAGCTTAGGGGCAGGGCTTGACTATGGCTACACCTTC. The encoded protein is CASSLGAGLDYGYTF.

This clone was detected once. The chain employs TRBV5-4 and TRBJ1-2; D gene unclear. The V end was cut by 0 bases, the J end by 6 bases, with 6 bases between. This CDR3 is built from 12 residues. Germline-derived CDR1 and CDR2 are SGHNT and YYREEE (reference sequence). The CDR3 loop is CASSLESDGYTF. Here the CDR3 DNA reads TGTGCCAGCAGCTTGGAGAGTGATGGCTACACCTTC.

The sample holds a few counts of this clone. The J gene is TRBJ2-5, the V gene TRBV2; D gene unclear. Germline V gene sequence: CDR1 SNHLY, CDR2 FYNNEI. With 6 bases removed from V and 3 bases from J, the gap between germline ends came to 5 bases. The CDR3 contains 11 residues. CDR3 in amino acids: CASSVKETQYF. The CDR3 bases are TGTGCCAGCAGCGTAAAAGAGACCCAGTACTTC.

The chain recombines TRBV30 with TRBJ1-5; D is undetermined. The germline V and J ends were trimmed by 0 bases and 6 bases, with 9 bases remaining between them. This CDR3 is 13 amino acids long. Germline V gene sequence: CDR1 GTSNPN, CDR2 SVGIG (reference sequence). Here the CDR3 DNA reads TGTGCCTGGAGTGTCACGGGTGGTCAGCCCCAGCATTTT. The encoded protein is CAWSVTGGQPQHF.

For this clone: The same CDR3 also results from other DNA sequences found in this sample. The CDR3 DNA reads as TGCGCCAGCAGCTTGGGACCAGGGAGGGCCGGGGAGCTGTTTTTT. It specifies CASSLGPGRAGELFF. The V call is TRBV5-1, the J call TRBJ2-2; 7 positions agree with TRBD2. Germline assignment: CDR1 SGHRS and CDR2 YFSETQ. V lost 0 bases, J lost 6 bases, and 5 bases stayed unmatched. This CDR3 comprises 15 residues.

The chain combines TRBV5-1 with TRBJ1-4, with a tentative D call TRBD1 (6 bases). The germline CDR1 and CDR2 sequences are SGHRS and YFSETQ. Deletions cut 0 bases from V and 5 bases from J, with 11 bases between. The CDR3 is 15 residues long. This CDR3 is CASSLEDSRNEKLFF. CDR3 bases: TGCGCCAGCAGCTTGGAGGACAGCAGAAATGAAAAACTGTTTTTT.

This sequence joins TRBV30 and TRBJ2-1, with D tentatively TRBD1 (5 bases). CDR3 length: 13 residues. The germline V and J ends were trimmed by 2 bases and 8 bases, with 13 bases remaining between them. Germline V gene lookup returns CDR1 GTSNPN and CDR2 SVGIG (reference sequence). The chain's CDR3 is CAWSRQGIDEQFF. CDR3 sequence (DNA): TGTGCCTGGAGTCGCCAGGGAATCGATGAGCAGTTCTTC.

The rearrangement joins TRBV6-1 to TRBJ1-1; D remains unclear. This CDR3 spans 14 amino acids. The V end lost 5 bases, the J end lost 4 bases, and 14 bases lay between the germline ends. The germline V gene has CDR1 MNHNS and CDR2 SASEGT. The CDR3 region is CASSPGMLTTEAFF. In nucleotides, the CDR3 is TGTGCCAGCAGTCCAGGAATGTTAACCACTGAAGCTTTCTTT.

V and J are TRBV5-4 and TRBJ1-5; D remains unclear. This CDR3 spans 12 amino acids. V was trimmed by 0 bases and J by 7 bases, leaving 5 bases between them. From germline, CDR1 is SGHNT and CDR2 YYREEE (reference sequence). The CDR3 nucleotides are TGTGCCAGCAGCTTGGGACGGCAGCCCCAGCATTTT. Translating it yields CASSLGRQPQHF.

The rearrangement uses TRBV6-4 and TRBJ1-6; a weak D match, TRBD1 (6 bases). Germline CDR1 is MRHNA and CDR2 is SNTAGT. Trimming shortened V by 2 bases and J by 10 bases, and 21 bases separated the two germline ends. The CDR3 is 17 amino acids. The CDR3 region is CASSDNRDTPRYSPLHF. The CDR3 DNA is TGTGCCAGCAGTGACAATAGGGACACCCCGAGGTACTCACCCCTCCACTTT.

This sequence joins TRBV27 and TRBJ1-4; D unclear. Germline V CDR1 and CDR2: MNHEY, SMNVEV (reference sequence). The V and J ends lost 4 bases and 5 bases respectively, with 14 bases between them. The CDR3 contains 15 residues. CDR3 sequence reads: CASSSVFGINEKLFF. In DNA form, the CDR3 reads TGTGCCAGCAGTTCAGTATTCGGGATAAATGAAAAACTGTTTTTT.

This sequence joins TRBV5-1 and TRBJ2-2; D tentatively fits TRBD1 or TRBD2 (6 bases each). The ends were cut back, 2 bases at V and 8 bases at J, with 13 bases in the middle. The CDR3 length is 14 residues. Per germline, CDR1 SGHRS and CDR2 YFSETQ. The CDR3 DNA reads TGCGCCAGCAGCTTACGGGGGCCCACGGGGGAGCTGTTTTTT. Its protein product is CASSLRGPTGELFF.

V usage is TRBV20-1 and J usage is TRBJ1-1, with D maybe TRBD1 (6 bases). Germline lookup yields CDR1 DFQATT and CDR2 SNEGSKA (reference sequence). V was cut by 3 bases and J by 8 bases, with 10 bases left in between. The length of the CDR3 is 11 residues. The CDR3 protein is CSARGAGEAFF. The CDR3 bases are TGCAGTGCTAGGGGGGCAGGGGAAGCTTTCTTT.

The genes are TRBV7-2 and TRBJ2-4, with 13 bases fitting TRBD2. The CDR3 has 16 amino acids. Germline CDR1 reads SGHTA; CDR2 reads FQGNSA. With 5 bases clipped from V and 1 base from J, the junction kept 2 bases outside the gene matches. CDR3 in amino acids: CASSLTSGGAKNIQYF. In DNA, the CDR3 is TGTGCCAGCAGCCTGACTAGCGGGGGGGCCAAAAACATTCAGTACTTC. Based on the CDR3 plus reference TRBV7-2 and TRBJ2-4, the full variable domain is GAGVSQSPSNKVTEKGKDVELRCDPISGHTALYWYRQSLGQGLEFLIYFQGNSAPDKSGLPSDRFSAERTGGSVSTLTIQRTQQEDSAVYLCASSLTSGGAKNIQYFGAGTRLSVL.

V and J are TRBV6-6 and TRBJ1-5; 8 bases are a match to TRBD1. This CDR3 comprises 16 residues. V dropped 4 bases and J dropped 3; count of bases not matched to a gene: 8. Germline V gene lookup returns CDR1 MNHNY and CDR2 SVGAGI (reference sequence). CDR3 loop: CASSSHRGGTNQPQHF. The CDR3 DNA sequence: TGTGCCAGCAGTTCACACAGGGGGGGTACCAATCAGCCCCAGCATTTT.

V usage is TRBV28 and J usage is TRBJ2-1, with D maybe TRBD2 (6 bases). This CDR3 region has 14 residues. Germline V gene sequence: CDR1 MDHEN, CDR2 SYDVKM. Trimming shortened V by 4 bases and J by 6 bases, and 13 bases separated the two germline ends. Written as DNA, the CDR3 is TGTGCCAGCAGTTCCCCAGGAGGGGCCAATGAGCAGTTCTTC. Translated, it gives CASSSPGGANEQFF.

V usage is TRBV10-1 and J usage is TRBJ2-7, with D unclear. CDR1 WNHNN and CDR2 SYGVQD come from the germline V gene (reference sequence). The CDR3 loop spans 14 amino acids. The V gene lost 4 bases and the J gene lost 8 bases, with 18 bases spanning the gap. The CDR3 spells CASSAGSGSTKQYF. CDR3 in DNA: TGCGCCAGCAGTGCCGGTTCAGGCTCTACGAAGCAGTACTTC.

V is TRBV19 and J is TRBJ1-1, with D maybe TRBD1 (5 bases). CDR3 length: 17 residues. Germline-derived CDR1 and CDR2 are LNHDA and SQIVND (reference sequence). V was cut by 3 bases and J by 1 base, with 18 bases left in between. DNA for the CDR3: TGTGCCAGTAGTATGGGGCTAGGAGTCGTGGGGAACACTGAAGCTTTCTTT. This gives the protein CASSMGLGVVGNTEAFF.